This entry concerns a single T cell receptor beta chain. These data belong to a study of T cell changes during pregnancy in multiple sclerosis. Repertoires were generated with immunoSEQ multiplex PCR, while TCRdb's copy carries only in-frame clones and drops some. This table has some 81,000 clones, about 91% appearing once. Germline V gene data show CDR1 as MNHNY and CDR2 as SVGAGI (reference sequence). V was cut by 8 bases and J by 3 bases, with 10 bases left in between. The CDR3 totals 12 residues. The TCR originated in a female donor with multiple sclerosis, enrolled in a pregnancy study. This material consisted of peripheral blood, taken before pregnancy. V is TRBV6-6 and J is TRBJ1-1, with D perhaps matching TRBD1 (6 bases). DNA of the CDR3: TGTGCCAGCGGCTCAGGGGACACTGAAGCTTTCTTT. Encoded protein: CASGSGDTEAFF.